The clone carrying this T cell receptor (beta chain) was detected a few times. The antigen is not known. The CDR3 is 12 amino acids. V lost 3 bases to trimming and J lost 7 bases, with 10 bases between them. CDR1 and CDR2 (germline): MDHEN, SYDVKM. TCRdb reprocessed the reads with MiXCR, giving one entry per CDR3 protein. The sample shows about 310,000 distinct CDR3 sequences, 25% of them seen only once. These data originate in a study of T cell repertoires in cytomegalovirus infection. Study details: Recently described HLA-C-restricted plus well-studied HLA-B-restricted CMV epitopes were used. Both a matching HLA type and CMV infection were indicated by public TCR beta signatures.

The TCR sequence derives from a human donor in good health (CMV status not recorded). Some clones in this sample may be carry-over from other donors' samples. The sequences come from cultured PBMCs, collected from culture after CMV antigen stimulation. The chain carries TRBV28 and TRBJ2-7; D unresolved. The CDR3 here is CASSFGRREQYF. CDR3 bases: TGTGCCAGCAGTTTTGGGCGGCGGGAGCAGTACTTC.